The next 26 T cell receptor beta chains were all read from a single sample in a study of T cells in Graves' hyperthyroidism and ophthalmopathy. Amplified regions were TCR beta CDR3 sequences from RNA transcripts. When the TCR CDR3 underwent first-round RT-PCR, the HTBI primer set was used. TCRdb processed the multiplex PCR reads anew with MiXCR; each CDR3 protein has one entry. The repertoire holds over 350,000 distinct CDR3 sequences, about 14% seen once, with 25% to 30% in the top ten. The source material was blood. The receptors shown here come from a man aged 50-59 years with Graves' ophthalmopathy.

The V gene is TRBV4-3, the J gene TRBJ2-7, with a weak D call TRBD1 (6 bases). Trimming took 4 bases from V and 1 from J, leaving 14 bases between them. Germline V CDR1 and CDR2: LGHNA, YSLEER. The CDR3 has 15 amino acids. Here the CDR3 reads CASSPRDTLSYEQYF. CDR3 DNA sequence: TGCGCCAGCAGCCCCCGGGACACCTTATCCTACGAGCAGTACTTC.

This clonotype appeared a few times. A read error may be the cause here, since a much bigger clone is one base away. The rearrangement links TRBV12-3 or TRBV12-4 to TRBJ2-3, with 8 nucleotides matching TRBD2. The CDR3 has 15 residues. For the CDR3, the DNA is TGTGCCAGCAGTCTCAGACTAGCGAGCACAGGTACGCAGTATTTT. Protein: CASSLRLASTGTQYF.

The table lists this clonotype with many counts. The DNA for the CDR3 is TGTGCCAGCAGCACTCTACTAGCGTACCAAGAGACCCAGTACTTC. Translated: CASSTLLAYQETQYF. The gene calls are TRBV3-1 and TRBJ2-5, with TRBD2 matching 7 bases. V trimming: 5 bases; J trimming: 0 bases; junction bases outside the gene matches: 6. CDR1 and CDR2 from the germline V gene are LGHDT and YNNKEL (reference sequence). This CDR3 has 15 residues.

A word on this clonotype: A much larger clone lies a single base off, so this may be a read error. The chain has TRBV6-5 and TRBJ2-5; TRBD1 matches at 9 bases. This CDR3 region has 15 residues. Germline V gene sequence: CDR1 MNHEY, CDR2 SVGAGI. The J segment lost 0 bases and the V segment lost 2 bases, leaving 1 base of the junction unmatched. CDR3 DNA sequence: TGTGCCAGCAGTTACGGGACAGGGAACCAAGAGACCCAGTACTTC. It yields the protein CASSYGTGNQETQYF.

This clonotype was detected many times. CDR3 region: CASSGTSANYEQYF. DNA of the CDR3: TGTGCCAGCAGTGGTACTAGCGCCAACTACGAGCAGTACTTC. The rearrangement links TRBV2 to TRBJ2-7; 7 nucleotides agree with TRBD2. The J segment lost 3 bases and the V segment lost 4 bases, leaving 6 bases of the junction unmatched. There are 14 residues in the CDR3. The germline V gene encodes CDR1 SNHLY and CDR2 FYNNEI.

This chain links TRBV20-1 with TRBJ2-5, with D possibly matching TRBD1 (5 bases). Germline V lookup: CDR1 DFQATT, CDR2 SNEGSKA (reference sequence). CDR3 length: 14 amino acids. The ends were cut back, 0 bases at V and 1 base at J, with 9 bases in the middle. The CDR3 DNA is TGCAGTGCTAGAGATAGCAGGGTCCAAGAGACCCAGTACTTC. This translates into CSARDSRVQETQYF.

The CDR3 reads CASSTLAGGLNEQFF. The CDR3 DNA reads as TGTGCCAGTAGTACGTTAGCGGGAGGTCTCAATGAGCAGTTCTTC. J is TRBJ2-1 and V is TRBV19, with 10 bases that match TRBD2. V was clipped by 4 bases and J by 6 bases; unmatched bases: 6. The CDR3 sequence is 15 residues long. CDR1 and CDR2 from the germline V gene are LNHDA and SQIVND (reference sequence).

This clonotype was observed many times. CDR3 in DNA: TGTGCCAGCAGTTCGAGGGAAGGTGGTGAAGCTTTCTTT. It codes for CASSSREGGEAFF. The chain joins TRBV12-3 or TRBV12-4 to TRBJ1-1; no clear D. This CDR3 is 13 amino acids long. The ends were cut back, 4 bases at V and 7 bases at J, with 13 bases in the middle.

A few counts support this clonotype. The rearrangement joins TRBV9 to TRBJ2-2; unclear D gene. The CDR3 contains 12 residues. In germline, CDR1 is SGDLS, CDR2 YYNGEE. Trimming left V 2 bases short and J 6 bases short, with 5 bases between. The CDR3, as DNA: TGTGCCAGCAGCGTCCCCGCCGGGGAGCTGTTTTTT. It encodes CASSVPAGELFF.

This clonotype was observed a few times. The chain combines TRBV5-1 with TRBJ2-2; D gene ambiguous. V lost 0 bases and J 1 base, leaving 10 bases between the germline ends. There are 16 residues in the CDR3. Germline V gene sequence: CDR1 SGHRS, CDR2 YFSETQ. The CDR3 DNA sequence: TGCGCCAGCAGCTTGGTAGGTAGCCTGAACACCGGGGAGCTGTTTTTT. It encodes CASSLVGSLNTGELFF.

CDR3 in DNA: TGTGCCAGCAACCCTACGGGACAGGGCAGGCCTCACTCCCAGTATTTT. Translation gives CASNPTGQGRPHSQYF. The chain carries TRBV5-4 and TRBJ2-3, with 9 bases that match TRBD1. Looked up from germline, CDR1 is SGHNT and CDR2 is YYREEE (reference sequence). V lost 6 bases to trimming and J lost 12 bases; unmatched junction nucleotides: 20. This CDR3 spans 16 amino acids. Drawing the rest from reference TRBV5-4 and TRBJ2-3, the complete variable domain is ETGVTQSPTHLIKTRGQQVTLRCSSQSGHNTVSWYQQALGQGPQFIFQYYREEENGRGNFPPRFSGLQFPNYSSELNVNALELDDSALYLCASNPTGQGRPHSQYFGPGTRLTVL.

At least ten counts were recorded for this clonotype. The V call is TRBV6-2 or TRBV6-3, the J call TRBJ2-1; possibly TRBD2 for D (6 bases). The CDR3 has 15 amino acids. V gave up 2 bases and J gave up 4 bases, with 12 bases separating them. Germline V gives CDR1 MNHEY, CDR2 SVGEGT. For the CDR3, the DNA is TGTGCCAGCAGTTACGACCGGAGGGGATACAATGAGCAGTTCTTC. The encoded protein is CASSYDRRGYNEQFF.

This clonotype was counted a few times. The gene calls are TRBV14 and TRBJ2-5, with 7 bases fitting TRBD2. Germline assignment: CDR1 SGHDN and CDR2 FVKESK. The CDR3 runs 13 residues. The V and J ends lost 10 bases and 5 bases, in that order; junction bases with no gene match: 10. Here the CDR3 DNA reads TGTGCCACCGCCGTTGGGCGGGAGGAGACCCAGTACTTC. It translates to CATAVGREETQYF.

The V and J genes are TRBV29-1 and TRBJ2-3; D is unclear. Trimming removed 7 bases from V and 6 bases from J, with 17 bases in between. The germline V gene encodes CDR1 SQVTM and CDR2 ANQGSEA. There are 13 residues in the CDR3. As DNA, the CDR3 is TGCAGCGCCCGTCGCGGAACCCTTGATACGCAGTATTTT. Its protein product is CSARRGTLDTQYF.

This chain's CDR3 is CASSGDRHQHF. The CDR3 coding sequence is TGTGCCAGCAGTGGGGATCGGCATCAGCATTTT. V is TRBV28 and J is TRBJ1-5; D gene unclear. V gave up 5 bases and J gave up 13 bases, with 12 bases separating them. There are 11 residues in the CDR3. Germline V CDR1 and CDR2: MDHEN, SYDVKM.

A few counts support this clonotype. A read error may be the cause here, since a much bigger clone is one base away. The chain recombines TRBV18 with TRBJ1-4; 11 bases are a match to TRBD1. CDR1 is KGHSH, CDR2 LQKENI, per germline. The trim removed 8 bases at V and 8 bases at J, leaving 10 bases unmatched. This CDR3 contains 15 residues. CDR3 nucleotide sequence: TGTGCCAGCCCACGGGGACAGGGGGATATGGAAAAACTGTTTTTT. This encodes CASPRGQGDMEKLFF.

J is TRBJ1-5 and V is TRBV19; 11 positions match TRBD1. The CDR3 is 20 amino acids. Per germline, CDR1 LNHDA and CDR2 SQIVND (reference sequence). Trimming cost V 3 bases and J 2 bases; bases outside gene matches: 15. The CDR3 region has the DNA TGTGCCAGTAGTATTGGCCTAGGACAGGGGGCGCGGAAAGGCAATCAGCCCCAGCATTTT. Translation gives CASSIGLGQGARKGNQPQHF.

This clonotype has ten or more counts. CDR3 in DNA: TGTGCCTGGAGCATCCTGTCTAGCACAGATACGCAGTATTTT. It specifies CAWSILSSTDTQYF. The chain is built from TRBV30 and TRBJ2-3; D is ambiguous. V was shortened by 3 bases and J by 0 bases, with 10 bases between the two germline ends. In germline, CDR1 is GTSNPN, CDR2 SVGIG (reference sequence). The CDR3 has 14 residues.

This clonotype was counted a few times. This rearrangement joins TRBV5-1 to TRBJ2-5, with 10 bases matching TRBD2. V dropped 0 bases and J dropped 5; count of bases not matched to a gene: 4. Per germline, CDR1 SGHRS and CDR2 YFSETQ. The CDR3 totals 15 residues. The DNA for the CDR3 is TGCGCCAGCAGCTTGGTAGCGGGAGGACTGGAGACCCAGTACTTC. It specifies CASSLVAGGLETQYF.

Ten or more counts support this clonotype. This sequence joins TRBV25-1 and TRBJ2-1; 8 bases align to TRBD2. This CDR3 region has 15 residues. Germline V gene lookup returns CDR1 MGHDK and CDR2 SYGVNS. Losses at the gene ends were 6 bases for V and 6 bases for J; bases not matched to a gene: 10. CDR3 residues: CASSPREGLGNEQFF. DNA for the CDR3: TGTGCCAGCAGCCCCCGGGAGGGGCTCGGCAATGAGCAGTTCTTC.

In regard to this clonotype: This may come from a read error, since a much larger clone is one base off. The chain combines TRBV7-9 with TRBJ2-2, with TRBD2 as a possible D gene (6 bases). Germline CDR1 reads SEHNR; CDR2 reads FQNEAQ (reference sequence). The length of the CDR3 is 16 residues. The V end was cut by 8 bases, the J end by 7 bases, with 23 bases between. Here the CDR3 reads CASDWSTGRGIGELFF. The CDR3 nucleotides are TGTGCCAGCGACTGGTCGACGGGACGGGGGATCGGGGAGCTGTTTTTT.

This clonotype appeared many times. The V gene is TRBV11-2, the J gene TRBJ2-1, with 7 bases aligning to TRBD2. CDR3 length equals 17 residues. Germline V gene lookup returns CDR1 SGHAT and CDR2 FQNNGV. The V segment lost 3 bases and the J segment 5 bases; nucleotides outside the gene matches: 13. This CDR3 reads CASSLTIGIAGHNEQFF. CDR3 nucleotides: TGTGCCAGCAGCTTGACGATCGGAATAGCGGGTCACAATGAGCAGTTCTTC.

This clonotype was found many times. V is TRBV20-1 and J is TRBJ2-2; perhaps TRBD2 as D (5 bases). The CDR3 is made up of 12 amino acids. Trimming pared 3 bases from V and 6 bases from J, leaving 8 bases between. Germline V gene lookup returns CDR1 DFQATT and CDR2 SNEGSKA (reference sequence). CDR3 DNA: TGCAGTGCTAGTAGCGAGGCCGGGGAGCTGTTTTTT. This encodes CSASSEAGELFF.

This chain joins TRBV10-3 and TRBJ2-1; D is unclear. The CDR3 is 12 residues long. The ends were cut back, 4 bases at V and 7 bases at J, with 8 bases in the middle. The V gene's germline CDR1 is ENHRY and CDR2 SYGVKD. The CDR3 protein is CAISVHRNEQFF. The CDR3 DNA is TGTGCCATCAGTGTACACCGTAATGAGCAGTTCTTC.

This clonotype appeared many times. The chain recombines TRBV9 with TRBJ2-7, with D possibly being TRBD2 (6 bases). V gave up 4 bases and J gave up 3 bases, with 17 bases separating them. The CDR3 has 15 amino acids. CDR1 and CDR2 from the germline V gene are SGDLS and YYNGEE. The CDR3 sequence is CASSPQERASYEQYF. CDR3 DNA: TGTGCCAGCAGCCCACAAGAGCGGGCCAGCTACGAGCAGTACTTC.

This clonotype has a count of ten or more. The V call is TRBV5-1, the J call TRBJ2-2, with 7 bases aligning to TRBD2. Germline V CDR1 and CDR2: SGHRS, YFSETQ. This CDR3 comprises 14 residues. With 7 bases clipped from V and 1 base from J, the junction kept 4 bases outside the gene matches. The CDR3 DNA reads as TGCGCCAGCGTCGGGGGGAAGAACACCGGGGAGCTGTTTTTT. Translation gives CASVGGKNTGELFF.